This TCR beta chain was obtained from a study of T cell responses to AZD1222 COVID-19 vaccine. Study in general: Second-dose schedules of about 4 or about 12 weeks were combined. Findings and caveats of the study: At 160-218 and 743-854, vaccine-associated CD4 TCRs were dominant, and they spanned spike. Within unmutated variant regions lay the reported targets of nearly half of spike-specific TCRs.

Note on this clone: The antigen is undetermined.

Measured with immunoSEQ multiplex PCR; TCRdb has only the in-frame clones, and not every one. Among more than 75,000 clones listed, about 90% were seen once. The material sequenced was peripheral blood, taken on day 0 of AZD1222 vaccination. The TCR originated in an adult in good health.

The CDR3 spells CATKPGQTNEKLFF. For the CDR3, the DNA is TGTGCCACCAAGCCCGGGCAAACTAATGAAAAACTGTTTTTT. The chain uses TRBV15 and TRBJ1-4; D is unresolved. Germline values: CDR1 LNHNV, CDR2 YYDKDF (reference sequence). This CDR3 region has 14 residues. V was clipped by 7 bases and J by 1 base, with 10 bases between them.